This T cell receptor beta chain was retrieved from a study of shared T cell receptors in the human thymus. V lost 10 bases, J lost 4 bases, and 19 bases lay in between. Germline V lookup: CDR1 ENHRY, CDR2 SYGVKD. The CDR3 consists of 14 residues. TCRdb's table, derived via immunoSEQ multiplex PCR, lists solely in-frame clones and lacks some. Of hundreds of thousands of clones in the sample, around 87% were seen once. In addition, the sample was reused for a study of human thymus T cells. That paper notes: Related studies found that unrelated individuals share highly overlapping thymic repertoires.

The V and J genes are TRBV10-3 and TRBJ1-2, with D unresolved. Input material: thymocytes. This clonotype was sampled from a boy under two years old with a congenital heart defect. The CDR3 nucleotides read TGTGCCACCCATATATCTACAGACCCCTATGGCTACACCTTC. It specifies CATHISTDPYGYTF.